In its sample, the clone carrying this T cell receptor (beta chain) was seen a few times. The authors reverse transcribed all of the isolated RNA, so sequencing captured expressed TCRB transcripts. Generated by immunoSEQ multiplex PCR, the TCRdb table keeps only in-frame clones and is missing some. This table holds about 620,000 clones, roughly 16% found once. Sorting with CD45RO/CCR7/CD25/CD127/CD95/CD27 yielded naive, central memory, regulatory and stem-like memory CD4+ cells. Purity exceeded 98% in all sorted populations. The V gene end was trimmed by 5 bases and the J gene end by 2 bases; junction bases not matched to a gene: 8. Germline lookup yields CDR1 MDHEN and CDR2 SYDVKM. This CDR3 spans 17 amino acids. This record comes from a study of beta chain features in type 1 diabetes.

The source material was naive CD4+ T cells from blood. This chain connects TRBV28 to TRBJ1-6; 8 bases match TRBD1. This sequence was found in a man aged 18 to 35 in good health. Here the CDR3 DNA reads TGTGCCAGCAGTCAAAACAGGGGGGGAACCTATAATTCACCCCTCCACTTT. It yields the protein CASSQNRGGTYNSPLHF.